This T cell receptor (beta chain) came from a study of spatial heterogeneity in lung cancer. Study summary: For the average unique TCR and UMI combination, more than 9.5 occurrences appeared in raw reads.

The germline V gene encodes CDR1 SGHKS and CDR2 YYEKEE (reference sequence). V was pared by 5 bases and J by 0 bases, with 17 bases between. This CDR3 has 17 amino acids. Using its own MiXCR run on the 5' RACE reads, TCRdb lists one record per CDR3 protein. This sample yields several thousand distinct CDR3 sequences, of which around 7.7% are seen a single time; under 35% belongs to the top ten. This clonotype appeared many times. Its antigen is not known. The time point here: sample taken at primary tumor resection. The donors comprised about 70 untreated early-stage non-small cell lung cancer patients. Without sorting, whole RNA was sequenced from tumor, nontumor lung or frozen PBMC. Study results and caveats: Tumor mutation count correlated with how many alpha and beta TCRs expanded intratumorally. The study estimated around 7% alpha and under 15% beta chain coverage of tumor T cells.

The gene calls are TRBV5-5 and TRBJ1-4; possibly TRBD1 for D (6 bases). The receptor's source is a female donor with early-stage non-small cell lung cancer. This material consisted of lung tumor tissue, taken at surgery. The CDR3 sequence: CASRRSQGIATNEKLFF. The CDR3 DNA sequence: TGTGCCAGCAGACGTAGTCAGGGGATTGCAACTAATGAAAAACTGTTTTTT.